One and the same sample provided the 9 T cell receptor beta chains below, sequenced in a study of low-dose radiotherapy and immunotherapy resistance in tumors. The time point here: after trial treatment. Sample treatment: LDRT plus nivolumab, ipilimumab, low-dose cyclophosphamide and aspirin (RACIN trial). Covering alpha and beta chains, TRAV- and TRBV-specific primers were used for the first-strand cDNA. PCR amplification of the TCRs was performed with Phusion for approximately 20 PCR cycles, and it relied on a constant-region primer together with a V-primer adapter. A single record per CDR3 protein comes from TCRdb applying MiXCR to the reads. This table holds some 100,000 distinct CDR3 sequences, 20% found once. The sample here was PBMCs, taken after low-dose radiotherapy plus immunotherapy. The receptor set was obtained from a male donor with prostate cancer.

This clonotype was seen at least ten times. The DNA of the CDR3 is TGCAGCGTCCCCCCCCAAGGGGGCAATGGAGGTGAGCAGTTCTTC. Protein: CSVPPQGGNGGEQFF. The chain joins TRBV29-1 to TRBJ2-1; 7 nucleotides match TRBD1. The CDR3 contains 15 residues. Germline V gives CDR1 SQVTM, CDR2 ANQGSEA. V lost 6 bases and J lost 9; bases outside the gene matches: 17.

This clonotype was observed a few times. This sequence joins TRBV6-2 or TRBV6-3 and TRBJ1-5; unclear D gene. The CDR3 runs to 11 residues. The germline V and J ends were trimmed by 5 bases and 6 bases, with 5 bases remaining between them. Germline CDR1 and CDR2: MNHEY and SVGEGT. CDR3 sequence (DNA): TGTGCCAGCAGTGATTTTCAGCCCCAGCATTTT. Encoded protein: CASSDFQPQHF.

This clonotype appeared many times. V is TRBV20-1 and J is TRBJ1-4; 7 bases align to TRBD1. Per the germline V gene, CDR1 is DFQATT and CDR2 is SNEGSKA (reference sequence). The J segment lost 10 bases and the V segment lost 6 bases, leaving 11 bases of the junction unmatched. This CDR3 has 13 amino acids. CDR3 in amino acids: CSARTGREAKLFF. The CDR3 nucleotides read TGCAGTGCCAGGACAGGTCGTGAGGCAAAACTGTTTTTT.

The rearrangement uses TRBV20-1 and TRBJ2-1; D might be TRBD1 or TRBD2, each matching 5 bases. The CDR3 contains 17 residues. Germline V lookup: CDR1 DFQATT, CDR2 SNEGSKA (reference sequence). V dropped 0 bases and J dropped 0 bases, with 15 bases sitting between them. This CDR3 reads CSARDSGRRSSYNEQFF. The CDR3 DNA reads TGCAGTGCTAGAGATTCGGGGCGCAGGAGCTCCTACAATGAGCAGTTCTTC.

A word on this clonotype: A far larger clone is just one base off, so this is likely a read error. The CDR3, as DNA: TGTGCCGGCAGCTCCGTCACTAGCGTGGAGACCCAGTACTTC. Its translation is CAGSSVTSVETQYF. The V call is TRBV5-3, the J call TRBJ2-5; 7 nucleotides agree with TRBD2. TRBV5-3 carries the ORF label, with uncertain function. Unmatched junction bases numbered 14, after V lost 10 bases and J lost 5 bases. This CDR3 spans 14 amino acids.

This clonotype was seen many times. CDR3 amino acids: CASSAGGGAYNEQFF. CDR3 DNA sequence: TGTGCCAGCAGTGCCGGCGGGGGGGCCTACAATGAGCAGTTCTTC. The chain is built from TRBV2 and TRBJ2-1, with 9 bases matching TRBD2. Trimming took 4 bases from V and 2 from J; bases not matched to a gene: 3. This CDR3 is built from 15 residues. Per the germline V gene, CDR1 is SNHLY and CDR2 is FYNNEI.

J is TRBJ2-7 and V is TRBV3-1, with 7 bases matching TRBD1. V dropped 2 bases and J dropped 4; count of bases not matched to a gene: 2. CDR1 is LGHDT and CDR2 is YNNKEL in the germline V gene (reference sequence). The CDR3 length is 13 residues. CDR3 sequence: CASSQLDRYEQYF. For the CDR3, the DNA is TGTGCCAGCAGCCAACTGGACAGGTACGAGCAGTACTTC.

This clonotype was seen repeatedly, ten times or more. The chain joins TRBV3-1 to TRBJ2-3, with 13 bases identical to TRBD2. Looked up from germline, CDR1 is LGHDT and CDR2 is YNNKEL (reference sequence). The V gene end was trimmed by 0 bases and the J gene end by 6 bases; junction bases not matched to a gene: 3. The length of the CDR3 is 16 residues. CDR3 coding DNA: TGTGCCAGCAGCCAAGAAGGGACTAGCGGGGTGGATACGCAGTATTTT. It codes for CASSQEGTSGVDTQYF.

CDR3 region: CASSQATGGSGYTF. The CDR3 bases are TGTGCCAGCAGCCAAGCCACAGGGGGCTCTGGCTACACCTTC. The chain links TRBV14 to TRBJ1-2, with 9 bases fitting TRBD1. Germline V lookup: CDR1 SGHDN, CDR2 FVKESK. The CDR3 has 14 amino acids. After removal of 1 base from V and 7 bases from J, the junction contained 4 bases not matched to a gene.